A selection of T cell receptor beta chains follows, all from one sample in a study of shared clonotypes between healthy human individuals. Using immunoSEQ multiplex PCR, the repertoire was profiled, and TCRdb retains in-frame clones only, with some absent. The data hold 1,400,000 or so clones, with 98% to 99% observed a single time. Sequencing was performed on naive CD4+ T cells sorted from blood. The receptors stem from a man aged 25 to 40 in good health. Both conserved end residues are part of each CDR3. Each record gives: clone size, V gene, D gene, J gene, CDR3 DNA, CDR3 protein. D genes are given only for firm matches. Not all rows give a size; the values are once, few, many and, for expanded clones, a class.

>.|TRBV9|TRBD2|TRBJ2-3
TGTGCCAGCAGCGTAAGCGGGGGGACAGATACGCAGTATTTT
CASSVSGGTDTQYF
>.|TRBV7-3|TRBD1|TRBJ2-7
TGTGCCAGCAGCACGGACAGGGTTCGAGAGCAGTACTTC
CASSTDRVREQYF
>once|TRBV19|.|TRBJ1-1
TGTGCCAGTAGCCATCGTTGGGGGAACACTGAAGCTTTCTTT
CASSHRWGNTEAFF
>.|TRBV5-5|.|TRBJ1-4
TGTGCCAGCAGCTCCAGGGGTTCAACTAATGAAAAACTGTTTTTT
CASSSRGSTNEKLFF
>.|TRBV5-1|TRBD2|TRBJ2-1
TGCGCCAGCAGCTTGGCGGGCAGCGGGAGGGCCGGCGATGAGCAGTTCTTC
CASSLAGSGRAGDEQFF
>.|TRBV5-1|.|TRBJ2-5
TGCGCCAGCAGTAGCACGGGATTCCAAGAGACCCAGTACTTC
CASSSTGFQETQYF
>.|TRBV15|.|TRBJ2-6
TGTGCCACCAGGAGGGGGGGCTCTGGGGCCAACGTCCTGACTTTC
CATRRGGSGANVLTF
>.|TRBV2|TRBD1|TRBJ1-1
TGTGCCAGCAGTGCGGAACAGGGGGCTGAAGCTTTCTTT
CASSAEQGAEAFF
>.|TRBV5-4|.|TRBJ2-1
TGTGCCAGCAGCTTGATCGGGAGATACCTCGGCAATGAGCAGTTCTTC
CASSLIGRYLGNEQFF
>.|TRBV6-1|TRBD1|TRBJ1-2
TGTGCCAGCAGTGACGAGGGACAGGCCTTCCGTCGAGGCTACACCTTC
CASSDEGQAFRRGYTF
>.|TRBV7-3|.|TRBJ1-1
TGTGCCAGCAGCCCTCCGGGGGCCAGCACTGAAGCTTTCTTT
CASSPPGASTEAFF
>.|TRBV7-3|TRBD2|TRBJ2-1
TGTGCCAGCAGTTCCTCCCCGACTAGCGGGAGGGCCGGGGAGCAGTTCTTC
CASSSSPTSGRAGEQFF
>.|TRBV10-3|TRBD2|TRBJ2-1
TGTGCCACAGGACTAGCGGGAGATAATGAGCAGTTCTTC
CATGLAGDNEQFF
>.|TRBV20-1|.|TRBJ2-3
TGCAGCTTATCCGGGGGTGATACGCAGTATTTT
CSLSGGDTQYF
>.|TRBV5-1|TRBD1|TRBJ1-4
TGCGCCAGCAGCTTGAGCCCTGCGGCGGGACAGAAAAATGAAAAACTGTTTTTT
CASSLSPAAGQKNEKLFF
>.|TRBV5-8|TRBD2|TRBJ2-1
TGTGCCAGCAGCTTGTTTGCGGGAGTTGGCAATGAGCAGTTCTTC
CASSLFAGVGNEQFF
>.|TRBV6-5|.|TRBJ1-1
TGTGCCAGCAGTTACCTTAGGGACACTGAAGCTTTCTTT
CASSYLRDTEAFF
>.|TRBV5-4|.|TRBJ2-3
TGTGCCAGCAGCTTGGAACGAGGGGCCACAGATACGCAGTATTTT
CASSLERGATDTQYF
>.|TRBV5-4|TRBD2|TRBJ2-1
TGTGCCAGCAGCTTGGAGCGGGAGGCCACCTACAATGAGCAGTTCTTC
CASSLEREATYNEQFF
>.|TRBV15|TRBD2|TRBJ2-3
TGTGCCACCAGCAGTAGCGGGACGACAGATACGCAGTATTTT
CATSSSGTTDTQYF
>.|TRBV5-1|TRBD2|TRBJ2-3
TGCGCCAGCAGCAGCGAACTAGCGGGAGTCGGAGATACGCAGTATTTT
CASSSELAGVGDTQYF
>.|TRBV7-9|TRBD2|TRBJ2-1
TGTGCCAGCAGCATCCCTAGCGGGAGTCGGTACAATGAGCAGTTCTTC
CASSIPSGSRYNEQFF
>.|TRBV18|TRBD1|TRBJ1-1
TGTGCCAGCTCACCCAACAGGGGGCCTCTGAACACTGAAGCTTTCTTT
CASSPNRGPLNTEAFF
>.|TRBV28|.|TRBJ1-5
TGTGCCAGCAGTCGATGGGGGGGGCGAGTTAGCAATCAGCCCCAGCATTTT
CASSRWGGRVSNQPQHF
>.|TRBV14|TRBD2|TRBJ2-7
TGTGCCAGCAGCCCAAGACTAGCGGGACTCCACGAGCAGTACTTC
CASSPRLAGLHEQYF
>.|TRBV9|.|TRBJ2-5
TGTGCCAGCAGCGTATCCGAGGAGACCCAGTACTTC
CASSVSEETQYF
>.|TRBV11-3|.|TRBJ2-3
TGTGCCAGCAGCTTAGACCCTGGTGTTGGTACGCAGTATTTT
CASSLDPGVGTQYF
>.|TRBV25-1|.|TRBJ2-1
TGTGCCAGCAGTGTAGGGCTAGCAAGCGAGGGGGAGCAGTTCTTC
CASSVGLASEGEQFF
>.|TRBV30|.|TRBJ1-4
TGTGCCTGGAGTGTTACGGTCTCTAATGAAAAACTGTTTTTT
CAWSVTVSNEKLFF
>.|TRBV19|.|TRBJ2-1
TGTGCCAGTAGTCGTCAGAGCTCCTACAATGAGCAGTTCTTC
CASSRQSSYNEQFF
>.|TRBV18|.|TRBJ2-7
TGTGCCAGCTCACCACCGGGATATACCTACGAGCAGTACTTC
CASSPPGYTYEQYF
>.|TRBV28|TRBD1|TRBJ2-4
TGTGCCAGCAGCCCAAGACAGGGGTACGCCAACATTCAGTACTTC
CASSPRQGYANIQYF
>.|TRBV10-1|.|TRBJ2-7
TGCGCCAGCAGTGAGGGAGCTAGCGTGGCATACGAGCAGTACTTC
CASSEGASVAYEQYF
>.|TRBV28|.|TRBJ2-3
TGTGCCAGCAGTTTCTCTGGGGGCACCGCAGATACGCAGTATTTT
CASSFSGGTADTQYF
>.|TRBV28|.|TRBJ1-4
TGTGCCAGCAGCAACTGGGGAGGGGTGTTTGAAAAACTGTTTTTT
CASSNWGGVFEKLFF
>.|TRBV19|.|TRBJ2-7
TGTGCCAGTAGTCAACAGGGTACCCCCTACGAGCAGTACTTC
CASSQQGTPYEQYF
>.|TRBV9|.|TRBJ1-3
TGTGCCAGCAGCGCGGGTTTTAGCTCTGGAAACACCATATATTTT
CASSAGFSSGNTIYF
>.|TRBV4-1|TRBD1|TRBJ1-4
TGCGCCAGCAGCCAAGCCGTAGTGGGGACAGGGCGAGAAAAACTGTTTTTT
CASSQAVVGTGREKLFF
>.|TRBV19|TRBD2|TRBJ2-7
TGTGCCAGTAGGCTCAGCGGACTAGCGTCCCCCTACGAGCAGTACTTC
CASRLSGLASPYEQYF
>.|TRBV11-2|.|TRBJ2-7
TGTGCCAGCAGCTTAGTCGGGGTGGTGGACGTTTACGAGCAGTACTTC
CASSLVGVVDVYEQYF
>.|TRBV9|TRBD2|TRBJ2-3
TGTGCCAGCAGCCTGAGACTAGCGGGATTCTCTAGCACAGATACGCAGTATTTT
CASSLRLAGFSSTDTQYF
>.|TRBV25-1|.|TRBJ2-7
TGTGCCAGCAGCAAAATAACAGGGCCTGGCGAGCAGTACTTC
CASSKITGPGEQYF
>.|TRBV27|TRBD1|TRBJ1-5
TGTGCCAGCAGTTCGCTCGGACAGGGCCCCAATCAGCCCCAGCATTTT
CASSSLGQGPNQPQHF
>.|TRBV2|TRBD1|TRBJ2-7
TGTGCCAGTTTACAGGGGGCAGGGGACGAGCAGTACTTC
CASLQGAGDEQYF
>.|TRBV9|TRBD1|TRBJ1-1
TGTGCCAGCAGCGCGGGGACAGCAGGAACTGAAGCTTTCTTT
CASSAGTAGTEAFF
>.|TRBV10-3|TRBD1|TRBJ2-5
TGTGCCATCAGTGAGTCACGAACAGGGGATCAAGAGACCCAGTACTTC
CAISESRTGDQETQYF
>.|TRBV29-1|.|TRBJ1-1
TGCAGCGTTTCGAGTGTAGGAGCCGCTTTCTTT
CSVSSVGAAFF
>.|TRBV10-3|TRBD2|TRBJ2-7
TGTGCCATCAGTGAGTCCGGGACTAGCATCTCCGAGCAGTACTTC
CAISESGTSISEQYF
>once|TRBV9|.|TRBJ1-2
TGTGCCAGCAGCCAGACGGAGTACTATGGCTACACCTTC
CASSQTEYYGYTF
>.|TRBV5-5|.|TRBJ2-1
TGTGCCAGCAGCCCGGGACTCTGGGCGGATGAGCAGTTCTTC
CASSPGLWADEQFF
>.|TRBV6-6|TRBD1|TRBJ1-1
TGTGCCAGCAGGCACACAGGGGAAAGGACTGAAGCTTTCTTT
CASRHTGERTEAFF
>once|TRBV5-8|.|TRBJ1-4
TGTGCCAGCAGCTTGGATGGCCGGACGTATCGGGGGAGGCTGTTTTTT
CASSLDGRTYRGRLFF
>.|TRBV14|.|TRBJ1-1
TGTGCCAGCAGCCAAGATCCTAGGGTTATGAACACTGAAGCTTTCTTT
CASSQDPRVMNTEAFF